The text below deals with one T cell receptor (beta chain). Its antigen is still unknown. Trimming took 6 bases from V and 1 from J, leaving 9 bases between them. This CDR3 spans 13 amino acids. Germline lookup yields CDR1 MRHNA and CDR2 SNTAGT. The data belong to a study of T-cell memory formation after mild COVID-19. Across the study: There were largely donor-specific TCR clusters.

TCRdb re-called the 5' RACE reads through MiXCR, storing one row per CDR3 protein. Of 250,000 to 300,000 distinct CDR3 sequences in the sample, roughly 18% were seen once. Study-wide findings and caveats: Unconfirmed was the SARS-CoV-2 specificity of second-wave clones that peaked on day 37. There were some responding clones in pre-infection memory, which suggested that cross-reactive memory had joined.

The sequenced sample consisted of PBMCs or a T cell subset sorted from them (not recorded which). The chain links TRBV6-4 to TRBJ1-1, with D hard to call. This receptor was identified in a man aged 18 to 30 who had mild COVID-19 (a few samples of this study predate the infection). Cell type and time point are not known. CDR3 sequence: CASSPEANTEAFF. The DNA of the CDR3 is TGTGCCAGCAGCCCAGAGGCGAACACTGAAGCTTTCTTT.